This entry lists 26 T cell receptor beta chains sequenced from one sample in a study of CD8 T cells in Susac syndrome. Random hexamers served to reverse transcribe about 0.5 to 1 ug RNA. TCRdb re-called the immunoSEQ multiplex PCR reads through MiXCR, storing one row per CDR3 protein. The sample holds approximately 150,000 distinct CDR3 sequences, approximately 93% seen once. Sample: CD4+ T cells from PBMCs. The receptors here all came from a human donor with multiple sclerosis.

This rearrangement joins TRBV7-6 to TRBJ2-3, with TRBD2 matching 15 bases. The germline V gene encodes CDR1 SGHVS and CDR2 FNYEAQ. The CDR3 is 15 amino acids. V lost 5 bases to trimming and J lost 9 bases; unmatched junction nucleotides: 6. In nucleotides, the CDR3 is TGTGCCAGCAGCCCCCTGGGACTAGCGGGGGGAACGCAGTATTTT. Translation gives CASSPLGLAGGTQYF.

V usage is TRBV5-4 and J usage is TRBJ2-3; D is undetermined. V was clipped by 5 bases and J by 0 bases, with 10 bases between them. CDR1 and CDR2 (germline): SGHNT, YYREEE (reference sequence). The CDR3 consists of 14 residues. The CDR3 DNA reads as TGTGCCAGCAGTCAGGACCTTAGCACAGATACGCAGTATTTT. Translated, it gives CASSQDLSTDTQYF.

The genes are TRBV6-1 and TRBJ1-5, with D hard to call. Trimming removed 5 bases at V and 0 bases at J, with 14 bases between. This CDR3 has 16 amino acids. Per germline, CDR1 MNHNS and CDR2 SASEGT. CDR3 sequence (DNA): TGTGCCAGCAGTCGAAATTCTATCCTTAGCAATCAGCCCCAGCATTTT. This codes for CASSRNSILSNQPQHF.

The V gene is TRBV6-5, the J gene TRBJ1-2; possibly TRBD1 for D (6 bases). Trimming pared 4 bases from V and 5 bases from J, leaving 17 bases between. The CDR3 totals 15 residues. The germline V gene encodes CDR1 MNHEY and CDR2 SVGAGI. The CDR3 bases are TGTGCCAGCAGTTTCCTTGCGGGACAAGCATATGGCTACACCTTC. This sequence encodes CASSFLAGQAYGYTF.

The chain couples TRBV25-1 to TRBJ1-1; D gene ambiguous. V was shortened by 1 base and J by 0 bases, with 12 bases between the two germline ends. CDR1 is MGHDK, CDR2 SYGVNS, per germline. This CDR3 has 16 amino acids. The DNA for the CDR3 is TGTGCCAGCAGTGAATCCCCGGGAAGAATGAACACTGAAGCTTTCTTT. The encoded protein is CASSESPGRMNTEAFF.

The V gene is TRBV4-1, the J gene TRBJ1-2, with unresolved D. Germline V CDR1 and CDR2: MGHRA, YSYEKL. This CDR3 contains 17 residues. Trimming took 0 bases from V and 4 from J, leaving 18 bases between them. DNA of the CDR3: TGCGCCAGCAGCCAAGAGGATCCAGTGGAGGCGGCCTATGGCTACACCTTC. Protein: CASSQEDPVEAAYGYTF.

A single count supports this clonotype. The rearrangement joins TRBV24-1 to TRBJ2-7, with TRBD1 matching over 7 bases. CDR3 length: 14 amino acids. CDR1 and CDR2 (germline): KGHDR, SFDVKD. J gave up 5 bases and V 3 bases, and 6 bases lay outside the gene matches. The CDR3 protein is CATSDPGQPHEQYF. The CDR3 DNA reads as TGTGCCACCAGTGATCCGGGACAGCCACACGAGCAGTACTTC.

The CDR3 loop is CASSTLPDTLGTEAFF. CDR3 nucleotides: TGTGCCAGTAGTACCCTTCCCGACACTCTGGGCACTGAAGCTTTCTTT. The rearrangement links TRBV19 to TRBJ1-1, with no clear D. The germline gives CDR1 LNHDA, CDR2 SQIVND (reference sequence). V lost 4 bases, J lost 4 bases, and 19 bases lay in between. The CDR3 is 16 residues long.

The chain recombines TRBV4-3 with TRBJ2-1; 8 bases line up with TRBD2. Looked up from germline, CDR1 is LGHNA and CDR2 is YSLEER. Trimming at V came to 0 bases and at J to 3 bases, leaving 7 bases not matched to a gene. The CDR3 runs to 17 residues. As DNA, the CDR3 is TGCGCCAGCAGCCAAGATTTTTCTAGCGGGTTCTACAATGAGCAGTTCTTC. It specifies CASSQDFSSGFYNEQFF.

The chain is built from TRBV5-1 and TRBJ2-5; D might be TRBD2 (5 bases). Germline V gives CDR1 SGHRS, CDR2 YFSETQ. The V end was cut by 0 bases, the J end by 2 bases, with 14 bases between. There are 16 residues in the CDR3. The CDR3 nucleotides are TGCGCCAGCAGCTTGGGAACTAGGCGAGGGCAAGAGACCCAGTACTTC. This gives the protein CASSLGTRRGQETQYF.

The table lists this clonotype with a few counts. The chain employs TRBV18 and TRBJ2-3, with 8 bases aligning to TRBD1. V lost 2 bases, J lost 1 base, and 2 bases stayed unmatched. There are 15 residues in the CDR3. Germline loops: CDR1 KGHSH, CDR2 LQKENI. CDR3: CASSPRTGRTDTQYF. CDR3 bases: TGTGCCAGCTCACCAAGGACAGGGCGCACAGATACGCAGTATTTT.

The V and J genes are TRBV5-1 and TRBJ1-1; possible D gene TRBD1, 6 bases. CDR3 size: 14 residues. Germline lookup yields CDR1 SGHRS and CDR2 YFSETQ. V shed 2 bases and J shed 4 bases, with 12 bases lying between them. The CDR3 is CASSFSTGSTEAFF. The CDR3 DNA is TGCGCCAGCAGCTTTTCGACAGGAAGCACTGAAGCTTTCTTT.

The chain is built from TRBV29-1 and TRBJ2-7; D is unresolved. The CDR3 has 12 residues. Trimming cost V 7 bases and J 2 bases, with 12 bases left between them. Germline assignment: CDR1 SQVTM and CDR2 ANQGSEA. The CDR3 DNA is TGCAGCGACAGCCTCCGGACCTACGAGCAGTACTTC. Translating gives CSDSLRTYEQYF.

The genes are TRBV6-1 and TRBJ2-7; 11 positions agree with TRBD2. CDR1 MNHNS and CDR2 SASEGT come from the germline V gene. This CDR3 has 14 amino acids. V dropped 8 bases and J dropped 1; count of bases not matched to a gene: 4. The CDR3 sequence: CASLGTSGSYEQYF. The CDR3 DNA reads as TGTGCCAGCCTCGGGACTAGCGGTTCCTACGAGCAGTACTTC.

V gene TRBV20-1 combines with J gene TRBJ1-2; tentatively, D is TRBD1 (5 bases). CDR1 and CDR2 from the germline V gene are DFQATT and SNEGSKA (reference sequence). This CDR3 is 13 amino acids long. V was trimmed by 3 bases and J by 1 base, leaving 9 bases between them. For the CDR3, the DNA is TGCAGTGCTAGTGCAGGGCTTAACTATGGCTACACCTTC. Protein sequence: CSASAGLNYGYTF.

The chain uses TRBV20-1 and TRBJ2-7, with D possibly TRBD2 on 6 matching bases. Per the germline V gene, CDR1 is DFQATT and CDR2 is SNEGSKA (reference sequence). Trimming pared 3 bases from V and 3 bases from J, leaving 12 bases between. The CDR3 is 13 residues long. The CDR3 DNA sequence: TGCAGTGCTAGGGGGGGACCGAGCTACGAGCAGTACTTC. Protein sequence: CSARGGPSYEQYF.

This sequence joins TRBV6-5 and TRBJ2-1; D unclear. The CDR3 extends over 15 amino acids. CDR1 is MNHEY and CDR2 is SVGAGI in the germline V gene. The ends were cut back, 8 bases at V and 0 bases at J, with 14 bases in the middle. Written as DNA, the CDR3 is TGTGCCAGCGGACCGTGGGCGTCCTCCTACAATGAGCAGTTCTTC. This translates into CASGPWASSYNEQFF.

This clonotype appeared once. The genes are TRBV7-8 and TRBJ1-1; D gene ambiguous. Germline V CDR1 and CDR2: SGHVS, FQNEAQ. The CDR3 runs to 16 residues. V gave up 4 bases and J gave up 1 base, with 16 bases separating them. The CDR3 sequence is CASSSPSFGPNTEAFF. The CDR3, as DNA: TGTGCCAGCAGCTCCCCCTCCTTCGGGCCGAACACTGAAGCTTTCTTT. Filled out from reference TRBV7-8 and TRBJ1-1, the complete variable domain reads GAGVSQSPRYKVAKRGQDVALRCDPISGHVSLFWYQQALGQGPEFLTYFQNEAQLDKSGLPSDRFFAERPEGSVSTLKIQRTQQEDSAVYLCASSSPSFGPNTEAFFGQGTRLTVV.

The chain links TRBV24-1 to TRBJ1-2; 8 bases line up with TRBD1. J lost 3 bases, V lost 4 bases, and 9 bases had no gene match. The V gene's germline CDR1 is KGHDR and CDR2 SFDVKD. The CDR3 length is 16 residues. CDR3 sequence reads: CATSDSTGVGYYGYTF. CDR3 coding DNA: TGTGCCACCAGTGACTCGACAGGGGTCGGCTACTATGGCTACACCTTC.

DNA of the CDR3: TGTGCCACCCTCACCGTGGGGGTGGATACGCAGTATTTT. This sequence encodes CATLTVGVDTQYF. The chain carries TRBV2 and TRBJ2-3, with D possibly being TRBD1 or TRBD2 (5 bases each). V lost 10 bases and J lost 6, with 17 bases in between. CDR3 length: 13 residues. Per the germline V gene, CDR1 is SNHLY and CDR2 is FYNNEI. Variable domain in full (rest from reference TRBV2 and TRBJ2-3): EPEVTQTPSHQVTQMGQEVILRCVPISNHLYFYWYRQILGQKVEFLVSFYNNEISEKSEIFDDQFSVERPDGSNFTLKIRSTKLEDSAMYFCATLTVGVDTQYFGPGTRLTVL.

The V call is TRBV28, the J call TRBJ2-2; D remains unclear. The CDR3 sequence is 15 residues long. V gave up 8 bases and J gave up 2 bases, with 15 bases separating them. Germline CDR1 and CDR2: MDHEN and SYDVKM. CDR3 DNA: TGTGCCAGCTCCCTACCATACACCAACACCGGGGAGCTGTTTTTT. It yields the protein CASSLPYTNTGELFF.

CDR3 DNA: TGCAGTGCCACCAGGGGACAGTGGAACACCGGGGAGCTGTTTTTT. Translating gives CSATRGQWNTGELFF. V and J are TRBV20-1 and TRBJ2-2, with 7 bases matching TRBD1. CDR1 is DFQATT, CDR2 SNEGSKA, per germline (reference sequence). This CDR3 region has 15 residues. V lost 6 bases and J lost 1; bases outside the gene matches: 8.

The chain links TRBV2 to TRBJ1-1; the D is unclear. CDR3 length: 13 residues. Trimming stripped 5 bases from V and 1 base from J, with 8 bases between. Per germline, CDR1 SNHLY and CDR2 FYNNEI. CDR3 sequence reads: CASSRGWNTEAFF. In nucleotides, the CDR3 is TGTGCCAGCAGTCGTGGTTGGAACACTGAAGCTTTCTTT.

This chain's CDR3 is CASSTRQGAYEQYF. CDR3 DNA sequence: TGTGCCAGCAGTACTCGACAGGGGGCCTACGAGCAGTACTTC. The rearrangement joins TRBV25-1 to TRBJ2-7, with 9 bases matching TRBD1. Trimming removed 5 bases from V and 2 bases from J; junction bases left unmatched: 4. The CDR3 is 14 residues long. Looked up from germline, CDR1 is MGHDK and CDR2 is SYGVNS.

This clonotype was seen just once. V gene TRBV7-8 combines with J gene TRBJ2-5; no clear D gene. V was cut by 3 bases and J by 0 bases, with 5 bases left in between. The CDR3 is 13 amino acids. Looked up from germline, CDR1 is SGHVS and CDR2 is FQNEAQ. CDR3 loop: CASSFSDQETQYF. CDR3 DNA: TGTGCCAGCAGCTTCTCGGACCAAGAGACCCAGTACTTC.

This sequence joins TRBV9 and TRBJ1-1; possibly TRBD1 for D (6 bases). The germline V gene has CDR1 SGDLS and CDR2 YYNGEE. Trimming removed 7 bases from V and 5 bases from J, with 15 bases in between. CDR3 size: 13 residues. CDR3 DNA: TGTGCCAGCGGTGAGGGGGTCGGAACTGAAGCTTTCTTT. Amino acid sequence: CASGEGVGTEAFF.